This T cell receptor beta chain comes out of a study of T cell changes during pregnancy in multiple sclerosis. Assay: immunoSEQ multiplex PCR; the TCRdb copy retains only in-frame clones and omits some. The table includes fewer than 60,000 clones, 92% detected once. CDR3 length: 13 residues. The germline CDR1 and CDR2 sequences are SNHLY and FYNNEI. Trimming shortened V by 6 bases and J by 4 bases, and 11 bases separated the two germline ends. The sequence was collected from a female donor with multiple sclerosis, enrolled in a pregnancy study. This material consisted of CD4+ T cells from peripheral blood mononuclear cells, taken after pregnancy. The V and J genes are TRBV2 and TRBJ2-3; a weak D match, TRBD2 (5 bases). This chain's CDR3 is CASSLPGSDTQYF. CDR3 DNA sequence: TGTGCCAGCAGCCTCCCGGGGTCAGATACGCAGTATTTT.